These 24 T cell receptor beta chains originate from one sample sequenced in a study of blood T cell repertoires in COVID-19. Data came from immunoSEQ multiplex PCR; TCRdb stores just in-frame clones and leaves some out. The profile shows fewer than 150,000 clones, 70% to 90% of them singletons. Material for sequencing was peripheral blood. All receptors derive from a woman in her 70s who had recovered from COVID-19.

Concerning this clone itself: An end of the junction differs from the germline gene, which may be a read error. The chain uses TRBV7-7 and TRBJ2-7, with D maybe TRBD2 (6 bases). CDR1 is SSHAT and CDR2 is FNYEAQ in the germline V gene (reference sequence). CDR3 size: 15 residues. DNA for the CDR3: TGTGCTAGCAGCTCGTCCTACGGGGGCTCCTACGAGCAGTACTTC. As protein: CASSSSYGGSYEQYF.

The gene calls are TRBV5-4 and TRBJ1-3, with 11 bases that match TRBD1. Germline CDR1 and CDR2: SGHNT and YYREEE (reference sequence). The J segment lost 3 bases and the V segment lost 0 bases, leaving 5 bases of the junction unmatched. The CDR3 length is 17 residues. CDR3 DNA: TGTGCCAGCAGCTTGGCCGGGACAGGGGGTATTGGAAACACCATATATTTT. Its translation: CASSLAGTGGIGNTIYF.

Only one count was recorded for this clone. CDR3: CASSTRRGSNEKLFF. CDR3 DNA sequence: TGTGCCAGCAGTACACGGAGGGGTTCTAATGAAAAACTGTTTTTT. The V and J genes are TRBV27 and TRBJ1-4, with D perhaps matching TRBD1 (5 bases). V was shortened by 5 bases and J by 3 bases, with 13 bases between the two germline ends. Germline-derived CDR1 and CDR2 are MNHEY and SMNVEV (reference sequence). The CDR3 runs 15 residues.

The genes are TRBV10-3 and TRBJ2-6; tentative D call: TRBD1 (6 bases). Germline assignment: CDR1 ENHRY and CDR2 SYGVKD. The germline V and J ends were trimmed by 0 bases and 1 base, with 25 bases remaining between them. The CDR3 extends over 22 amino acids. CDR3 sequence reads: CAISESNLVRGLLTSGANVLTF. DNA for the CDR3: TGTGCCATCAGTGAGTCGAATCTTGTCAGGGGTCTCCTCACTTCTGGGGCCAACGTCCTGACTTTC.

Written as DNA, the CDR3 is TGTGCCAGCAGCTTAGAAGACAGGGCCTCTTATGGCTACACCTTC. This gives the protein CASSLEDRASYGYTF. The V and J genes are TRBV11-2 and TRBJ1-2; 7 nucleotides match TRBD1. Per the germline V gene, CDR1 is SGHAT and CDR2 is FQNNGV. Losses at the gene ends were 0 bases for V and 5 bases for J; bases not matched to a gene: 6. The CDR3 is 15 amino acids. Full variable domain (remainder filled in from reference TRBV11-2 and TRBJ1-2): EAGVAQSPRYKIIEKRQSVAFWCNPISGHATLYWYQQILGQGPKLLIQFQNNGVVDDSQLPKDRFSAERLKGVDSTLKIQPAKLEDSAVYLCASSLEDRASYGYTFGSGTRLTVV.

The genes are TRBV27 and TRBJ2-1; perhaps TRBD1 as D (6 bases). Germline V gene sequence: CDR1 MNHEY, CDR2 SMNVEV (reference sequence). V lost 5 bases and J lost 4, with 15 bases in between. This CDR3 comprises 15 residues. The CDR3 protein is CASSLTGSRYNEQFF. The DNA of the CDR3 is TGTGCCAGCAGTCTCACAGGGTCGAGATACAATGAGCAGTTCTTC.

The chain couples TRBV6-2 or TRBV6-3 to TRBJ1-6, with 9 bases that match TRBD1. This CDR3 is built from 15 residues. V shed 5 bases, J shed 6 bases, and the junction held 5 bases outside the gene matches. The germline CDR1 and CDR2 sequences are MNHEY and SVGEGT. In nucleotides, the CDR3 is TGTGCCAGCAGTGTACAGGGGGCCGCTAATTCACCCCTCCACTTT. Translation: CASSVQGAANSPLHF.

The chain employs TRBV30 and TRBJ1-4; 7 bases fit TRBD1. The CDR3 is made up of 14 amino acids. CDR1 and CDR2 (germline): GTSNPN, SVGIG (reference sequence). J gave up 3 bases and V 2 bases, and 3 bases lay outside the gene matches. The CDR3 is CAWSWGTANEKLFF. The CDR3 nucleotides read TGTGCCTGGAGTTGGGGGACAGCTAATGAAAAACTGTTTTTT.

The chain is built from TRBV6-5 and TRBJ2-3, with unresolved D. The CDR3 extends over 16 amino acids. V dropped 2 bases and J dropped 0 bases, with 12 bases sitting between them. Germline CDR1 MNHEY, CDR2 SVGAGI. The CDR3 DNA reads TGTGCCAGCAGTTACGCGTCTTCGGTGAGCACAGATACGCAGTATTTT. This encodes CASSYASSVSTDTQYF.

This clone has a handful of counts. The chain joins TRBV4-3 to TRBJ2-1, with 12 bases identical to TRBD2. This CDR3 region has 17 residues. CDR1 and CDR2 (germline): LGHNA, YSLEER. The V and J ends lost 0 bases and 7 bases, in that order; junction bases with no gene match: 7. The CDR3 DNA sequence: TGCGCCAGCAGCCAAGAGCTAGCGGGGGGGCCTTTTAATGAGCAGTTCTTC. Translated: CASSQELAGGPFNEQFF.

The gene calls are TRBV28 and TRBJ2-6; possibly TRBD2 for D (5 bases). Trimming cost V 6 bases and J 0 bases, with 9 bases left between them. Germline CDR1 is MDHEN and CDR2 is SYDVKM. The CDR3 covers 15 residues. This CDR3 is CASSLGDSGANVLTF. CDR3 bases: TGTGCCAGCAGCCTCGGGGACTCTGGGGCCAACGTCCTGACTTTC.

The chain employs TRBV10-3 and TRBJ2-7; 8 nucleotides align to TRBD1. V shed 6 bases and J 2 bases; nucleotides not matched to a gene: 6. CDR3 length equals 14 residues. Germline CDR1 reads ENHRY; CDR2 reads SYGVKD. The CDR3 reads CAIRGQGPPYEQYF. The DNA of the CDR3 is TGTGCCATCAGAGGACAGGGCCCCCCCTACGAGCAGTACTTC.

The J gene is TRBJ1-1, the V gene TRBV7-9; D call uncertain. From germline, CDR1 is SEHNR and CDR2 FQNEAQ (reference sequence). The CDR3 has 13 residues. The V end lost 3 bases, the J end lost 6 bases, and 11 bases lay between the germline ends. The CDR3 spells CASSFDTLSEAFF. In DNA, the CDR3 is TGTGCCAGCAGCTTTGACACTCTTTCTGAAGCTTTCTTT.

The chain carries TRBV20-1 and TRBJ2-3; 13 bases are shared with TRBD2. Trimming cost V 5 bases and J 3 bases; bases outside gene matches: 5. Germline V CDR1 and CDR2: DFQATT, SNEGSKA (reference sequence). The CDR3 totals 15 residues. CDR3: CSAGGLAGVTDTQYF. The CDR3 DNA follows: TGCAGTGCTGGTGGACTAGCGGGAGTAACAGATACGCAGTATTTT.

The chain recombines TRBV6-2 or TRBV6-3 with TRBJ2-7, with D unresolved. Trimming cost V 2 bases and J 5 bases, with 7 bases left between them. This CDR3 is built from 12 residues. Germline V gives CDR1 MNHEY, CDR2 SVGEGT. Here the CDR3 DNA reads TGTGCCAGCAGTTACGGAGCGCACGAGCAGTACTTC. Translating it yields CASSYGAHEQYF.

The J gene is TRBJ2-3, the V gene TRBV10-3, with D possibly being TRBD2 (6 bases). Per the germline V gene, CDR1 is ENHRY and CDR2 is SYGVKD. The CDR3 runs 15 residues. Trimming left V 0 bases short and J 5 bases short, with 12 bases between. This CDR3 reads CAISESRLVGDTQYF. CDR3 coding DNA: TGTGCCATCAGTGAGTCGAGACTAGTAGGAGATACGCAGTATTTT.

The chain links TRBV18 to TRBJ2-2, with D possibly matching TRBD1 (6 bases). The CDR3 contains 16 residues. Germline values: CDR1 KGHSH, CDR2 LQKENI. Deletions cut 2 bases from V and 1 base from J, with 11 bases between. The chain's CDR3 is CASSPNPTGNTGELFF. The DNA for the CDR3 is TGTGCCAGCTCACCAAACCCGACAGGGAACACCGGGGAGCTGTTTTTT.

The rearrangement joins TRBV3-1 (or the pseudogene TRBV3-2) to TRBJ2-1; D might be TRBD1 (5 bases). CDR3 length equals 15 residues. The germline gives CDR1 LGHDT, CDR2 YNNKEL (reference sequence). Trimming left V 0 bases short and J 5 bases short, with 11 bases between. The CDR3 here is CASSQDPGSHNEQFF. In DNA, the CDR3 is TGTGCCAGCAGCCAAGATCCAGGGTCCCACAATGAGCAGTTCTTC.

V gene TRBV7-9 combines with J gene TRBJ2-4; D remains ambiguous. This CDR3 spans 11 amino acids. The germline V gene encodes CDR1 SEHNR and CDR2 FQNEAQ (reference sequence). V lost 1 base, J lost 9 bases, and 4 bases lay in between. The CDR3 region is CASSLGPIQYF. The DNA of the CDR3 is TGTGCCAGCAGCTTAGGGCCCATTCAGTACTTC.

The CDR3 loop is CASSDRLNTGELFF. Written as DNA, the CDR3 is TGTGCCAGCAGTGACCGACTGAACACCGGGGAGCTGTTTTTT. The chain couples TRBV25-1 to TRBJ2-2; D gene ambiguous. CDR3 length equals 14 residues. Germline CDR1 is MGHDK and CDR2 is SYGVNS. The germline V and J ends were trimmed by 3 bases and 1 base, with 6 bases remaining between them.

V gene TRBV5-1 combines with J gene TRBJ2-1, with 7 bases matching TRBD1. The CDR3 is made up of 14 amino acids. CDR1 and CDR2 from the germline V gene are SGHRS and YFSETQ. V trimming: 0 bases; J trimming: 10 bases; junction bases outside the gene matches: 7. CDR3 nucleotides: TGCGCCAGCAGCTTGGGGCAGGGGGTATGGGAGCAGTTCTTC. Translated: CASSLGQGVWEQFF. The full variable domain, with the rest looked up from reference TRBV5-1 and TRBJ2-1, is KAGVTQTPRYLIKTRGQQVTLSCSPISGHRSVSWYQQTPGQGLQFLFEYFSETQRNKGNFPGRFSGRQFSNSRSEMNVSTLELGDSALYLCASSLGQGVWEQFFGPGTRLTVL.

The V and J genes are TRBV19 and TRBJ1-2, with unresolved D. The CDR3 has 12 residues. Trimming pared 6 bases from V and 7 bases from J, leaving 12 bases between. Germline V CDR1 and CDR2: LNHDA, SQIVND (reference sequence). The CDR3 loop is CASRGNSGGYTF. CDR3 DNA: TGTGCCAGTAGAGGCAACAGTGGTGGCTACACCTTC.

This chain joins TRBV5-1 and TRBJ2-1, with 10 bases lining up with TRBD2. The germline V gene has CDR1 SGHRS and CDR2 YFSETQ. V was pared by 5 bases and J by 1 base, with 6 bases of the junction left unmatched. The CDR3 runs 16 residues. The CDR3 region has the DNA TGCGCCAGCAGTGTAGCTAGCGGGAGATCCTACAATGAGCAGTTCTTC. It is translated as CASSVASGRSYNEQFF.

This chain connects TRBV5-1 to TRBJ2-1; 8 bases fit TRBD2. Germline CDR1 SGHRS, CDR2 YFSETQ. Trimming at V came to 1 base and at J to 0 bases, leaving 0 bases not matched to a gene. The CDR3 totals 15 residues. CDR3 nucleotide sequence: TGCGCCAGCAGCTTGACTAGCGGCTCCTACAATGAGCAGTTCTTC. Its protein product is CASSLTSGSYNEQFF.